This T cell receptor (beta chain) was retrieved from a study of cytomegalovirus exposure and HLA in healthy donors. Clones were read by immunoSEQ multiplex PCR, and TCRdb kept only the in-frame ones, dropping some. Found here are about 110,000 clones, 88% of them singletons; the top ten hold 1.8%. This clone was counted only a few times. Its antigen is unidentified. Study results and caveats: Many donors shared some public TCRs, even though most TCR sequences were rare. There were over 150 TCR beta chains listed as cytomegalovirus-associated. Reported results showed that the classifier diagnosed cytomegalovirus status with high specificity and sensitivity.

The validation cohort, a group of over a hundred subjects, included the donors and was separate from the roughly 670-subject first cohort. Sequenced sample: PBMCs. The TCR sequence derives from a woman aged 18-30 years in good health and CMV-seropositive.

As DNA, the CDR3 is TGTGCCAGCAGCTCACTAGCGGGGGGGTTCACAGATACGCAGTATTTT. Translating gives CASSSLAGGFTDTQYF. The chain uses TRBV7-7 and TRBJ2-3; TRBD2 agrees at 13 bases. V lost 4 bases, J lost 2 bases, and 3 bases stayed unmatched. The germline CDR1 and CDR2 sequences are SSHAT and FNYEAQ (reference sequence). The CDR3 length is 16 residues.